This T cell receptor (beta chain) was sequenced for a study of regulatory T cells in long-lasting Graves disease. General study points: Between persistent patients, 2,500 to 3,500 public clonotypes were shared, exceeding the 800 to 1,000 shared between new patients.

The authors built TCR beta libraries using iRepertoire HTBI primers and Arm-PCR of CDR3 regions. From the multiplex PCR reads, TCRdb called clonotypes with MiXCR, one entry per CDR3 protein. The sample consists of hundreds of thousands of distinct CDR3 sequences, around 20% of them appearing once. Time point here: persistent/refractory GD, antithyroid drugs over 5 years with positive TRAb. Preparation of the TCR library used RNA extracted from PBMCs. Of note for this clonotype: What it recognizes is unknown. A single base is all that separates this from a far larger clone, so a read error is likely.

CDR1 MNHEY and CDR2 SMNVEV come from the germline V gene (reference sequence). The CDR3 consists of 11 residues. V was trimmed by 6 bases and J by 8 bases, leaving 10 bases between them. This rearrangement joins TRBV27 to TRBJ1-2; a possible D gene is TRBD1 (6 bases). This TCR was recovered from a female donor with Graves disease. The starting material was peripheral blood mononuclear cells (PBMCs), obtained when the disease was refractory, from a patient treated with antithyroid drugs. CDR3 in DNA: TGTGCCAGCAGAACAGGACAGGGCTACACCTTC. It is translated as CASRTGQGYTF.